Each of the 22 T cell receptor beta chains below was sequenced from the same sample in a study of blood T cells in healthy people across ages. Alongside a J-beta primer mix, a sample-barcoded 5' primer served in a second PCR lasting roughly 7 to 12 cycles. TCRdb re-called the 5' RACE reads through MiXCR, storing one row per CDR3 protein. The table has about 800,000 distinct CDR3 sequences, roughly 25% seen once. Separately, the same data were catalogued under a study of T cells of mothers and their children.

Sequencing input: blood. These receptors all stem from a boy aged 5-17 years in good health.

The chain couples TRBV5-1 to TRBJ1-4, with D perhaps TRBD1 (6 bases). This CDR3 is 14 amino acids long. Per germline, CDR1 SGHRS and CDR2 YFSETQ. V lost 4 bases to trimming and J lost 8 bases, with 15 bases between them. CDR3 sequence reads: CASSTRDIDEKLFF. DNA for the CDR3: TGCGCCAGCAGCACCCGGGACATTGACGAAAAACTGTTTTTT.

The table lists this clonotype with a few counts. This chain links TRBV24-1 with TRBJ2-3, with D perhaps TRBD1 or TRBD2 (5 bases each). This CDR3 contains 15 residues. CDR1 is KGHDR, CDR2 SFDVKD, per germline. Between the trimmed V and J ends, which lost 4 bases and 2 bases, there was a span of 12 bases. CDR3 residues: CATSETGTITDTQYF. The CDR3 DNA reads TGTGCCACCAGTGAAACCGGGACCATCACAGATACGCAGTATTTT.

The table lists this clonotype with a few counts. The chain links TRBV28 to TRBJ2-5, with a tentative D call TRBD2 (6 bases). The J call may be incorrect, as the DNA end agrees better with TRBJ2-7. The CDR3 has 14 residues. Germline V CDR1 and CDR2: MDHEN, SYDVKM. The CDR3 sequence is CASRGGGVLSEQYF. DNA of the CDR3: TGTGCCAGCAGGGGCGGAGGGGTCCTCAGCGAGCAGTACTTC.

This clonotype appeared a few times. The CDR3 nucleotides are TGCAGCGCCATACTAGCGATTCGGGAGACCCAGTACTTC. This gives the protein CSAILAIRETQYF. The genes are TRBV29-1 and TRBJ2-5; 7 positions agree with TRBD2. Trimming took 7 bases from V and 5 from J; bases not matched to a gene: 10. The length of the CDR3 is 13 residues. The germline CDR1 and CDR2 sequences are SQVTM and ANQGSEA. Supplemented by reference TRBV29-1 and TRBJ2-5, the full variable domain reads SAVISQKPSRDICQRGTSLTIQCQVDSQVTMMFWYRQQPGQSLTLIATANQGSEATYESGFVIDKFPISRPNLTFSTLTVSNMSPEDSSIYLCSAILAIRETQYFGPGTRLLVL.

This clonotype was detected only a few times. The chain is built from TRBV24-1 and TRBJ2-7, with D perhaps matching TRBD1 or TRBD2 (7 bases each). This CDR3 spans 17 amino acids. The germline V and J ends were trimmed by 0 bases and 0 bases, with 14 bases remaining between them. Germline CDR1 reads KGHDR; CDR2 reads SFDVKD. The CDR3 DNA reads as TGTGCCACCAGTGATTTGCAGGGGGGGACAAGCTCCTACGAGCAGTACTTC. Translation gives CATSDLQGGTSSYEQYF.

This chain links TRBV4-1 with TRBJ2-7; perhaps TRBD1 as D (5 bases). The CDR3 is 15 amino acids. Trimming removed 4 bases from V and 3 bases from J, with 16 bases in between. Germline values: CDR1 MGHRA, CDR2 YSYEKL. Here the CDR3 DNA reads TGCGCCAGCAGCCCTCCTAGGGGCGAAATCTACGAGCAGTACTTC. Translating it yields CASSPPRGEIYEQYF.

The rearrangement links TRBV28 to TRBJ2-2; D may match TRBD1 or TRBD2 (5 bases each). V dropped 6 bases and J dropped 0 bases, with 14 bases sitting between them. The V gene's germline CDR1 is MDHEN and CDR2 SYDVKM. The CDR3 sequence is 16 residues long. CDR3 sequence: CASRTSGPSNTGELFF. CDR3 nucleotides: TGTGCCAGCAGGACTTCGGGGCCATCGAACACCGGGGAGCTGTTTTTT.

This clonotype was seen a few times. This chain links TRBV6-2 or TRBV6-3 with TRBJ2-1; 10 nucleotides align to TRBD2. Germline V lookup: CDR1 MNHEY, CDR2 SVGEGT. CDR3 size: 16 residues. V dropped 6 bases and J dropped 6; count of bases not matched to a gene: 11. CDR3 coding DNA: TGTGCCAGCAGCGCGCATACTAGCGGGATCTTCAATGAGCAGTTCTTC. Protein: CASSAHTSGIFNEQFF.

This clonotype was counted a few times. The chain joins TRBV4-3 to TRBJ2-5, with 12 positions matching TRBD2. Per the germline V gene, CDR1 is LGHNA and CDR2 is YSLEER. The V and J ends lost 0 bases and 5 bases, in that order; junction bases with no gene match: 7. The CDR3 has 17 amino acids. CDR3: CASSQDTSGGPGETQYF. In DNA form, the CDR3 reads TGCGCCAGCAGCCAAGATACTAGCGGGGGGCCTGGGGAGACCCAGTACTTC.

The chain uses TRBV18 and TRBJ2-5; 12 nucleotides match TRBD1. Unmatched junction bases numbered 7, after V lost 0 bases and J lost 5 bases. Germline-derived CDR1 and CDR2 are KGHSH and LQKENI. This CDR3 is 17 amino acids long. For the CDR3, the DNA is TGTGCCAGCTCACCACCTGGGACAGGGGGCTTCGGGGAGACCCAGTACTTC. Translation: CASSPPGTGGFGETQYF.

In its sample, this clonotype was seen a few times. The chain recombines TRBV6-1 with TRBJ2-4; D may match TRBD1 or TRBD2 (5 bases each). The V and J ends lost 8 bases and 0 bases respectively, with 11 bases between them. Germline-derived CDR1 and CDR2 are MNHNS and SASEGT. The CDR3 spans 14 residues. CDR3 DNA: TGTGCCAGCCATGCCGGGACAGCCAAAAACATTCAGTACTTC. This sequence encodes CASHAGTAKNIQYF.

The chain carries TRBV29-1 and TRBJ2-7, with 15 bases identical to TRBD2. CDR3 length: 13 amino acids. Unmatched junction bases numbered 3, after V lost 7 bases and J lost 5 bases. Germline V gene data show CDR1 as SQVTM and CDR2 as ANQGSEA. The CDR3 region has the DNA TGCAGCGCGGGACTAGCGGGAGGCAACGAGCAGTACTTC. This sequence encodes CSAGLAGGNEQYF.

The V call is TRBV20-1, the J call TRBJ1-1, with D unclear. V was pared by 3 bases and J by 4 bases, with 12 bases between. Looked up from germline, CDR1 is DFQATT and CDR2 is SNEGSKA (reference sequence). The CDR3 covers 13 residues. This chain's CDR3 is CSASRQLGTEAFF. CDR3 DNA sequence: TGCAGTGCTAGCAGGCAGTTGGGCACTGAAGCTTTCTTT.

This chain joins TRBV3-1 and TRBJ2-5, with TRBD2 identical over 8 bases. Germline assignment: CDR1 LGHDT and CDR2 YNNKEL (reference sequence). This CDR3 contains 17 residues. Losses at the gene ends were 4 bases for V and 1 base for J; bases not matched to a gene: 11. Here the CDR3 reads CASSRPLLADFQETQYF. DNA for the CDR3: TGTGCCAGCAGCCGTCCCCTACTAGCGGATTTCCAAGAGACCCAGTACTTC.

This clonotype was picked up a small number of times. The chain combines TRBV9 with TRBJ2-3; D is undetermined. Trimming took 3 bases from V and 4 from J, leaving 15 bases between them. This CDR3 spans 15 amino acids. CDR1 and CDR2 (germline): SGDLS, YYNGEE. The CDR3 here is CASSGWDSRADTQYF. Here the CDR3 DNA reads TGTGCCAGCAGCGGATGGGATAGCCGGGCAGATACGCAGTATTTT.

The V and J genes are TRBV7-8 and TRBJ2-7; 9 bases are shared with TRBD2. This CDR3 region has 17 residues. Germline V gene sequence: CDR1 SGHVS, CDR2 FQNEAQ. The junction had 11 bases not matched to a gene; V was cut back by 4 bases and J by 1 base. CDR3: CASSWDVRTSASYEQYF. DNA of the CDR3: TGTGCCAGCAGCTGGGACGTTCGGACTAGCGCTTCCTACGAGCAGTACTTC.

This sequence joins TRBV7-2 and TRBJ2-5, with D perhaps TRBD1 (6 bases). The V gene's germline CDR1 is SGHTA and CDR2 FQGNSA. The CDR3 loop spans 14 amino acids. V was shortened by 5 bases and J by 5 bases, with 15 bases between the two germline ends. CDR3: CASSPSDSRETQYF. The CDR3 DNA sequence: TGTGCCAGCAGCCCCTCGGACAGTCGGGAGACCCAGTACTTC.

This clonotype was seen a few times. The chain uses TRBV29-1 and TRBJ1-2; D not certain. CDR1 and CDR2 from the germline V gene are SQVTM and ANQGSEA. This CDR3 has 11 amino acids. Between the trimmed V and J ends, which lost 4 bases and 1 base, there was a span of 4 bases. DNA for the CDR3: TGCAGCGTTGCAGTTAACTATGGCTACACCTTC. Amino acids: CSVAVNYGYTF.

This clonotype was detected only a few times. The CDR3 bases are TGTGCCAGCAGCAAAGGACAGGCTGGGGAGACCCAGTACTTC. Translating it yields CASSKGQAGETQYF. The rearrangement joins TRBV21-1 to TRBJ2-5; TRBD1 was called by the table and not checked on the DNA. TRBV21-1 is listed as a pseudogene. CDR3 size: 14 residues.

The V gene is TRBV7-2, the J gene TRBJ2-7; the D is unclear. Looked up from germline, CDR1 is SGHTA and CDR2 is FQGNSA. The CDR3 length is 15 residues. Trimming removed 6 bases from V and 7 bases from J, with 22 bases in between. The chain's CDR3 is CASSKEVRRVGEQYF. The CDR3 DNA sequence: TGTGCCAGCAGTAAAGAGGTTAGAAGGGTCGGGGAGCAGTACTTC. The entire variable domain, with the rest obtained from reference TRBV7-2 and TRBJ2-7, is as follows: GAGVSQSPSNKVTEKGKDVELRCDPISGHTALYWYRQSLGQGLEFLIYFQGNSAPDKSGLPSDRFSAERTGGSVSTLTIQRTQQEDSAVYLCASSKEVRRVGEQYFGPGTRLTVT.

The chain combines TRBV28 with TRBJ2-5, with unresolved D. CDR1 is MDHEN and CDR2 is SYDVKM in the germline V gene. Trimming stripped 11 bases from V and 2 bases from J, with 9 bases between. The CDR3 spans 11 residues. The DNA for the CDR3 is TGTGCCGCCTCTGGTCAAGAGACCCAGTACTTC. Translation: CAASGQETQYF.

The chain combines TRBV28 with TRBJ1-1; TRBD1 matches 8 bases. The germline CDR1 and CDR2 sequences are MDHEN and SYDVKM. Germline trimming cut 7 bases from V and 6 bases from J; bases unmatched to any gene: 7. This CDR3 comprises 13 residues. CDR3: CASKSGGKAEAFF. DNA for the CDR3: TGTGCCAGCAAGTCAGGGGGCAAGGCTGAAGCTTTCTTT.